A selection of T cell receptor beta chains follows, all from one sample in a study of blood T cell repertoires in COVID-19. Sequenced by immunoSEQ multiplex PCR; TCRdb stores in-frame clones only, minus some. The sample has roughly 200,000 clones, roughly 89% seen once. The sequencing sample was made of peripheral blood. The receptors here all came from a man aged 55 to 70 who had recovered from COVID-19. The CDR3 runs from the conserved cysteine through the conserved F or W. The D gene is left open where the match is weak. The size of a clone is reported for some rows only, either as once, few or many, or as a class for expanded clones.

v_call	clone_size	j_call	d_call	cdr3_aa	cdr3_nt
TRBV29-1	once	TRBJ2-1	TRBD2	CSVDGTSGLHNEQFF	TGCAGCGTCGACGGGACTAGCGGGCTACACAATGAGCAGTTCTTC
TRBV27	NA	TRBJ2-1	NA	CASSPFSGLSSYNEQFF	TGTGCCAGCAGCCCCTTCAGTGGCTTAAGCTCCTACAATGAGCAGTTCTTC
TRBV29-1	NA	TRBJ1-1	NA	CSVAQGRMNTEAFF	TGCAGCGTTGCTCAGGGGCGGATGAACACTGAAGCTTTCTTT
TRBV28	NA	TRBJ2-7	NA	CASSSPRLSTGQYF	TGTGCCAGCAGCTCCCCGAGACTGTCTACGGGGCAGTACTTC
TRBV5-1	NA	TRBJ2-1	NA	CASSPDYNSYNEQFF	TGCGCCAGCAGCCCCGACTATAACTCCTACAATGAGCAGTTCTTC
TRBV9	NA	TRBJ2-1	NA	CASSPRTGKQFF	TGTGCCAGCAGCCCTCGGACGGGGAAGCAGTTCTTC
TRBV7-3	NA	TRBJ2-3	NA	CASSLDGTAGNPDTQYF	TGTGCCAGCAGCTTAGATGGTACGGCAGGGAATCCAGATACGCAGTATTTT
TRBV29-1	NA	TRBJ2-2	NA	CSVSQTLERNTGELFF	TGCAGCGTTTCCCAGACACTTGAACGGAACACCGGGGAGCTGTTTTTT
TRBV7-9	NA	TRBJ2-7	NA	CASMTDYSYEQYF	TGTGCCAGCATGACCGACTACTCCTACGAGCAGTACTTC
TRBV19	NA	TRBJ2-1	NA	CASSMNSFPRDEQFF	TGTGCCAGTAGTATGAACTCCTTCCCTAGAGATGAGCAGTTCTTC
TRBV6-5	NA	TRBJ2-1	TRBD1	CASSPTGGHYNEQFF	TGTGCCAGCAGTCCAACAGGGGGCCACTACAATGAGCAGTTCTTC
TRBV12-3/TRBV12-4	NA	TRBJ1-2	NA	CASSLKEIYTF	TGTGCCAGCAGTTTAAAGGAGATCTACACCTTC
TRBV28	NA	TRBJ2-3	TRBD1	CASSLGGQGTDTQYF	TGTGCCAGCAGTTTAGGGGGACAGGGCACAGATACGCAGTATTTT
TRBV27	NA	TRBJ1-1	NA	CASSPLAGPNTEAFF	TGTGCCAGCAGTCCCCTCGCAGGGCCGAACACTGAAGCTTTCTTT
TRBV5-1	NA	TRBJ1-6	NA	CASSPDGASVSLHF	TGCGCCAGCAGCCCCGACGGAGCTTCGGTATCCCTCCACTTT
TRBV7-9	NA	TRBJ1-1	TRBD1	CASSRRDSEAFF	TGTGCCAGCAGCCGCCGGGACAGTGAAGCTTTCTTT
TRBV28	NA	TRBJ1-1	NA	CASSRGGYGTEAFF	TGTGCCAGCAGTCGGGGGGGGTATGGCACTGAAGCTTTCTTT
TRBV28	NA	TRBJ1-2	TRBD1	CASSLVPGQGLNYGYTF	TGTGCCAGCAGTCTTGTCCCGGGACAGGGCCTTAACTATGGCTACACCTTC
TRBV9	NA	TRBJ2-2	TRBD1	CASSVQGASGELFF	TGTGCCAGCAGCGTTCAGGGGGCTAGCGGGGAGCTGTTTTTT
TRBV13	NA	TRBJ1-1	TRBD1	CASSLRSGQGFILYTEAFF	TGTGCCAGCAGCTTACGGTCCGGACAGGGGTTTATTTTGTACACTGAAGCTTTCTTT
TRBV28	NA	TRBJ2-2	NA	CASGRGDFANTGELFF	TGTGCCAGCGGAAGAGGGGACTTCGCGAACACCGGGGAGCTGTTTTTT
TRBV6-5	NA	TRBJ1-1	NA	CASRPTGNTEAFF	TGTGCCAGCAGACCTACAGGGAACACTGAAGCTTTCTTT
TRBV10-1	NA	TRBJ1-3	NA	CASSDYRSSGNTIYF	TGCGCCAGCAGTGACTATAGGAGCTCTGGAAACACCATATATTTT
TRBV29-1	NA	TRBJ2-3	NA	CSVRPEGTDTQYF	TGCAGCGTCCGACCGGAGGGCACAGATACGCAGTATTTT
TRBV7-5	many	TRBJ2-3	NA	CVRSVQVGLTDTQYF	TGTGTCAGAAGCGTACAGGTTGGGCTCACAGATACGCAGTATTTT
TRBV6-5	few	TRBJ2-7	TRBD1	CASRRGRRDEQYF	TGTGCCAGCAGGAGGGGGCGACGCGACGAGCAGTACTTC
TRBV19	NA	TRBJ2-6	TRBD1	CASSIPGQGAGANVLTF	TGTGCCAGTAGTATACCGGGACAGGGGGCTGGGGCCAACGTCCTGACTTTC
TRBV18	NA	TRBJ1-1	NA	CGSRGTEAFF	TGTGGAAGTCGGGGCACTGAAGCTTTCTTT
TRBV28	few	TRBJ2-2	NA	CASRERTGELFF	TGTGCCAGCAGGGAGAGAACCGGGGAGCTGTTTTTT
TRBV5-6	NA	TRBJ1-4	NA	CASSLPGTQNEKLFF	TGTGCCAGCAGCTTGCCCGGGACACAAAATGAAAAACTGTTTTTT
TRBV9	NA	TRBJ1-1	TRBD1	CASSVGTGVGTEAFF	TGTGCCAGCAGCGTTGGGACAGGGGTGGGCACTGAAGCTTTCTTT
TRBV28	NA	TRBJ2-3	TRBD1	CASSFGAGGATDTQYF	TGTGCCAGCAGTTTTGGGGCAGGGGGCGCCACAGATACGCAGTATTTT
TRBV28	once	TRBJ1-4	NA	CASSPGGGAKLFF	TGTGCCAGCAGTCCTGGGGGAGGCGCTAAACTGTTTTTT
TRBV6-5	few	TRBJ1-1	NA	CASLGAAEAFF	TGTGCCAGCTTGGGGGCGGCTGAAGCTTTCTTT
TRBV6-2/TRBV6-3	NA	TRBJ2-1	TRBD2	CASSYSATSGSYNEQFF	TGTGCCAGCAGTTACTCGGCTACTAGCGGGAGCTACAATGAGCAGTTCTTC
TRBV28	NA	TRBJ2-5	NA	CASSPGGRGQETQYF	TGTGCCAGCAGCCCGGGTGGTAGGGGCCAAGAGACCCAGTACTTC
TRBV4-1	NA	TRBJ2-5	TRBD1	CASSQDTMSGQGWGETQYF	TGCGCCAGCAGCCAAGATACTATGTCGGGACAGGGGTGGGGGGAGACCCAGTACTTC
TRBV7-3	NA	TRBJ2-5	NA	CASSLGVGGVGQETQYF	TGTGCCAGCAGCTTAGGAGTCGGGGGAGTTGGACAAGAGACCCAGTACTTC
TRBV30	NA	TRBJ2-5	NA	CAWSALGTQETQYF	TGTGCCTGGAGTGCTCTAGGCACACAAGAGACCCAGTACTTC
TRBV4-1	NA	TRBJ2-3	NA	CASSHSLSTDTQYF	TGCGCCAGCAGCCATTCCCTAAGCACAGATACGCAGTATTTT
TRBV4-3	NA	TRBJ1-2	NA	CASSQDQITNYGYTF	TGCGCCAGCAGCCAAGACCAGATAACTAACTATGGCTACACCTTC
TRBV29-1	NA	TRBJ1-1	NA	CSVGGQEAFF	TGCAGCGTTGGAGGACAAGAAGCTTTCTTT
TRBV25-1	NA	TRBJ2-1	NA	CASSAGHRSYNEQFF	TGTGCCAGCAGTGCCGGACACCGCTCCTACAATGAGCAGTTCTTC
TRBV4-1	NA	TRBJ2-7	TRBD1	CASSQGQGKASYEQYF	TGCGCCAGCAGCCAGGGACAGGGCAAGGCGTCCTACGAGCAGTACTTC
TRBV2	NA	TRBJ2-3	TRBD2	CASTPNSGGGADTQYF	TGTGCCAGCACGCCTAATAGCGGGGGGGGCGCAGATACGCAGTATTTT
TRBV30	NA	TRBJ2-1	TRBD2	CACKRDPYNEQFF	TGTGCCTGCAAGCGGGACCCGTACAATGAGCAGTTCTTC
TRBV28	NA	TRBJ2-2	NA	CATSLSGAGELFF	TGTGCCACCTCCCTATCGGGAGCCGGGGAGCTGTTTTTT
TRBV6-1	NA	TRBJ1-2	NA	CASSEATPLYVGSGYTF	TGTGCCAGCAGTGAAGCCACCCCCCTCTACGTAGGTAGCGGCTACACCTTC
TRBV7-3	once	TRBJ1-2	TRBD1	CASSLSRDRVDYTF	TGTGCCAGCAGCTTAAGTCGGGACAGGGTTGACTACACCTTC
TRBV7-3	many	TRBJ2-1	TRBD2	CASSLRGLAGAGSYNEQFF	TGTGCCAGCAGCTTAAGAGGACTAGCGGGAGCTGGCTCCTACAATGAGCAGTTCTTC
TRBV6-6	once	TRBJ1-4	NA	CASSYRRDSEKLFF	TGTGCCAGCAGTTACCGCAGGGATAGTGAAAAACTGTTTTTT